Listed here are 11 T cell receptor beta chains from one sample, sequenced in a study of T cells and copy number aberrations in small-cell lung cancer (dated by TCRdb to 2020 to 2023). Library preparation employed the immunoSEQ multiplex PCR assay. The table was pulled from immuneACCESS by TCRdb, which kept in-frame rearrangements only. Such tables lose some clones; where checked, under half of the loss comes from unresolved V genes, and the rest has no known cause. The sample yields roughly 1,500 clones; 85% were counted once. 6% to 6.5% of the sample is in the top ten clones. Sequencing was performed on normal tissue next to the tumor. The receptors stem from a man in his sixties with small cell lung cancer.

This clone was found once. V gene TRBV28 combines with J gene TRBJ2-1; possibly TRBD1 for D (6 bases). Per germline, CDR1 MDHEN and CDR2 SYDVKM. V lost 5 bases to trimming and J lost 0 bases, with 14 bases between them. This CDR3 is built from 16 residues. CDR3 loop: CASSTKTGRSYNEQFF. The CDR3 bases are TGTGCCAGCAGTACAAAGACAGGCCGCTCCTACAATGAGCAGTTCTTC.

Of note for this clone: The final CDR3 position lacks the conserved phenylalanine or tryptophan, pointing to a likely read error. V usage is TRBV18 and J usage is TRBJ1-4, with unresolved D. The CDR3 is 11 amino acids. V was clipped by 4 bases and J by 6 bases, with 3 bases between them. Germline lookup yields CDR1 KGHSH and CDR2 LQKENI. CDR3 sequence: CASSQDEKLFC. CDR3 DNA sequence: TGTGCCAGCTCACAGGATGAAAAACTGTTTTGT.

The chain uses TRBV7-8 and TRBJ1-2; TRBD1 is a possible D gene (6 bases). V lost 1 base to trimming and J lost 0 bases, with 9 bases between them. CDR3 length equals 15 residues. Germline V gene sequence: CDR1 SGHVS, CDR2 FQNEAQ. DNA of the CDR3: TGTGCCAGCAGCTTAGGATCAGGGGCTAACTATGGCTACACCTTC. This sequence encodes CASSLGSGANYGYTF.

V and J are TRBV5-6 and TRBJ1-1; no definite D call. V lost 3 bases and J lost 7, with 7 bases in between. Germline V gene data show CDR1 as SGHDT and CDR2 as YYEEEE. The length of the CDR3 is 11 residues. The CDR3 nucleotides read TGTGCCAGCAGCTCCCAGGTTGAAGCTTTCTTT. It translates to CASSSQVEAFF.

CDR3 DNA: TGTGCCAGCAGCTTCCAGAGGGAGAACACTGAAGCTTTCTTT. Amino acid sequence: CASSFQRENTEAFF. The gene calls are TRBV5-4 and TRBJ1-1; D gene uncertain. Germline CDR1 and CDR2: SGHNT and YYREEE (reference sequence). Trimming pared 2 bases from V and 1 base from J, leaving 9 bases between. This CDR3 has 14 residues. Supplemented by reference TRBV5-4 and TRBJ1-1, the full variable domain reads ETGVTQSPTHLIKTRGQQVTLRCSSQSGHNTVSWYQQALGQGPQFIFQYYREEENGRGNFPPRFSGLQFPNYSSELNVNALELDDSALYLCASSFQRENTEAFFGQGTRLTVV.

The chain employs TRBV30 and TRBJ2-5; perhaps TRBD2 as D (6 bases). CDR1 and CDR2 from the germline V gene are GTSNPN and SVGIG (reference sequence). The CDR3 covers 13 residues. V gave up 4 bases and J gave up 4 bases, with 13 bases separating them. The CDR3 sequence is CAWKRGGRETQYF. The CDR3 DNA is TGTGCCTGGAAAAGGGGAGGAAGAGAGACCCAGTACTTC.

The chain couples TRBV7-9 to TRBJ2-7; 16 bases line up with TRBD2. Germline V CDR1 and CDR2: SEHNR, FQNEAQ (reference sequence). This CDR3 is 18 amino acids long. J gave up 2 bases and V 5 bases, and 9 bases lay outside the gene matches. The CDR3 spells CASSPRMGLAGGPYEQYF. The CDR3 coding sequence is TGTGCCAGCAGCCCCAGAATGGGACTAGCGGGAGGGCCCTACGAGCAGTACTTC.

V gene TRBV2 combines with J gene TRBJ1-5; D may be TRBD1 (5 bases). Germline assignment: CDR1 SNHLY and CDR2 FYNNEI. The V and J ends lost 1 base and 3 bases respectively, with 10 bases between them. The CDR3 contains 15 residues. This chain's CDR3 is CASSEDSGNNQPQHF. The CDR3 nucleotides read TGTGCCAGCAGTGAAGACTCAGGGAACAATCAGCCCCAGCATTTT.

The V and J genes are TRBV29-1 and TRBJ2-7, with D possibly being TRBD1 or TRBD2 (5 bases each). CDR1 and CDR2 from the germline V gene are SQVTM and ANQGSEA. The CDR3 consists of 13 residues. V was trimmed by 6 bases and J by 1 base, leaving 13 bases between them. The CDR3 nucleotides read TGCAGCGTGTCTCGGGACGGATCCTACGAGCAGTACTTC. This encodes CSVSRDGSYEQYF.

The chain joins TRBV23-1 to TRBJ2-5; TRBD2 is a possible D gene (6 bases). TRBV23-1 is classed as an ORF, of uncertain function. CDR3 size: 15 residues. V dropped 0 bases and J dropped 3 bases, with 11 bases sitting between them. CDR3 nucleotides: TGCGCCAGCAGTCAATCGGAGGCGGGAAAAGAGACCCAGTACTTC. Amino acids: CASSQSEAGKETQYF.

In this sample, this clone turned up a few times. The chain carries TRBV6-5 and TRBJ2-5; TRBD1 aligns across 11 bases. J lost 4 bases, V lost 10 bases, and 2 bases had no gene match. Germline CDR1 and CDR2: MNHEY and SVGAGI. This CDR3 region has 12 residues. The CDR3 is CATGTGGETQYF. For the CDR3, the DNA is TGTGCCACCGGGACAGGGGGAGAGACCCAGTACTTC.